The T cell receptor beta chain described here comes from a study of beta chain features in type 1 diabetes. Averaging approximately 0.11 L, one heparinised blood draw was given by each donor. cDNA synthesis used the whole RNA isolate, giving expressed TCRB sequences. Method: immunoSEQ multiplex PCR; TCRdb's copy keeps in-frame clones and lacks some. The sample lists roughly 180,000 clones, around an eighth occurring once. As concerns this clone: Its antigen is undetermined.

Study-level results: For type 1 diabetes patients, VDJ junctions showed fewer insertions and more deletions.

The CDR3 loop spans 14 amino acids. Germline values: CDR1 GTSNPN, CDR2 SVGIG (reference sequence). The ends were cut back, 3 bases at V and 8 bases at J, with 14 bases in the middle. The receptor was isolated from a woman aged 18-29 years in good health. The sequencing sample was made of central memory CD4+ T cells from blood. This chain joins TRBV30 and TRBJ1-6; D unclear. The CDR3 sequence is CAWRRVGSDSPLHF. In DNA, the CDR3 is TGTGCCTGGAGACGGGTCGGTTCAGATTCACCCCTCCACTTT.